This record looks at one T cell receptor beta chain sequence and its context. This may come from a read error, since a much larger clone is one base off. The time point: pre-sensitization, week 0. This sample's treatment: therapeutic diphenylcyclopropenone sensitization with weekly scalp DPC. This sample is part of a study of human T cells and chemical hapten exposure. TCRdb recomputed calls from the RACE reads with MiXCR, one row per CDR3 protein. Of roughly 100,000 distinct CDR3 sequences listed, 10% to 13% are singletons. The ends were cut back, 6 bases at V and 9 bases at J, with 17 bases in the middle. This CDR3 contains 13 residues.

Sequencing used whole blood, obtained in connection with sensitization to the hapten diphenylcyclopropenone (DPC). The V and J genes are TRBV12-3 or TRBV12-4 and TRBJ1-2; the D is unclear. The receptor was derived from a woman in her sixties with alopecia areata. Some clones in this sample may be carry-over from other donors' samples. CDR3 protein: CASSRQGVSSYTF. CDR3 nucleotides: TGTGCCAGCAGCCGACAAGGAGTTTCGAGCTACACCTTC.